Each of the 2 T cell receptor beta chains below was sequenced from the same sample in a study of blood T cell repertoires in COVID-19. Method: immunoSEQ multiplex PCR; TCRdb's copy keeps in-frame clones and lacks some. Among a few hundred thousand clones listed, around 87% were seen once. Sequencing was performed on PBMCs or T cells enriched from blood (not recorded which). Receptors were obtained from a woman aged 45 to 65 who had recovered from COVID-19.

V and J are TRBV29-1 and TRBJ2-5, with a possible D match to TRBD1 (6 bases). The CDR3 contains 13 residues. Germline CDR1 reads SQVTM; CDR2 reads ANQGSEA. V shed 5 bases and J shed 11 bases, with 21 bases lying between them. The CDR3 spells CSVIRDRLFEQYF. DNA for the CDR3: TGCAGCGTTATTCGAGACAGGCTGTTTGAGCAGTACTTC.

This clone turned up a few times. The V and J genes are TRBV7-8 and TRBJ1-2; D call uncertain. Germline lookup yields CDR1 SGHVS and CDR2 FQNEAQ. The CDR3 covers 13 residues. V was trimmed by 5 bases and J by 0 bases, leaving 7 bases between them. The CDR3 loop is CASSDGTNYGYTF. In DNA form, the CDR3 reads TGTGCCAGCAGCGACGGGACTAACTATGGCTACACCTTC. Full variable domain (outside the CDR3, taken from reference TRBV7-8 and TRBJ1-2): GAGVSQSPRYKVAKRGQDVALRCDPISGHVSLFWYQQALGQGPEFLTYFQNEAQLDKSGLPSDRFFAERPEGSVSTLKIQRTQQEDSAVYLCASSDGTNYGYTFGSGTRLTVV.